One sample yielded the 31 T cell receptor beta chains listed below, sequenced in a study of shared clonotypes between healthy human individuals. Produced via immunoSEQ multiplex PCR; TCRdb's table is partial and in-frame only. The sample has about a million clones, more than 60% seen once. Sequenced: memory CD4+ T cells sorted from blood. Indicated subset: CD45RA-negative fraction. These receptors were obtained from a man between 18 and 35 years old in good health.

The genes are TRBV29-1 and TRBJ2-5; D might be TRBD2 (5 bases). The CDR3 totals 12 residues. The V end lost 6 bases, the J end lost 1 base, and 9 bases lay between the germline ends. The V gene's germline CDR1 is SQVTM and CDR2 ANQGSEA. The chain's CDR3 is CSVQAVQETQYF. The DNA for the CDR3 is TGCAGCGTCCAAGCGGTCCAAGAGACCCAGTACTTC.

The chain is built from TRBV7-9 and TRBJ2-5; 7 bases match TRBD1. CDR3 length: 14 amino acids. Germline-derived CDR1 and CDR2 are SEHNR and FQNEAQ (reference sequence). V lost 5 bases and J lost 1; bases outside the gene matches: 4. CDR3 nucleotide sequence: TGTGCCAGCAGCGACCGGACAGGCCAAGAGACCCAGTACTTC. It yields the protein CASSDRTGQETQYF.

Comments on this clone: Being one base from a much bigger clone, this may be a read error. At the DNA level, this CDR3 is encoded by other sequences in the same sample as well. V is TRBV18 and J is TRBJ2-3; D unresolved. With 3 bases removed from V and 3 bases from J, the gap between germline ends came to 4 bases. Germline values: CDR1 KGHSH, CDR2 LQKENI. This CDR3 is built from 12 residues. CDR3: CASSPVTDTQYF. The CDR3, as DNA: TGTGCCAGCTCACCCGTGACAGATACGCAGTATTTT.

In the case of this clone: The sample holds other DNA sequences that translate to the same CDR3. CDR3: CASSLGTEAFF. Here the CDR3 DNA reads TGCGCCAGCAGCCTCGGGACAGAAGCTTTCTTT. V is TRBV5-1 and J is TRBJ1-1; a weak D match, TRBD1 (6 bases). The CDR3 runs 11 residues. Germline-derived CDR1 and CDR2 are SGHRS and YFSETQ. Trimming left V 4 bases short and J 8 bases short, with 9 bases between.

The genes are TRBV30 and TRBJ1-1, with TRBD1 as a possible D gene (6 bases). Looked up from germline, CDR1 is GTSNPN and CDR2 is SVGIG (reference sequence). CDR3 length: 13 residues. The V and J ends lost 4 bases and 0 bases respectively, with 9 bases between them. The CDR3 coding sequence is TGTGCCTGGATCAGGGGATTGAACACTGAAGCTTTCTTT. Translating it yields CAWIRGLNTEAFF.

The J gene is TRBJ2-7, the V gene TRBV29-1, with 8 bases aligning to TRBD1. The V gene end was trimmed by 2 bases and the J gene end by 8 bases; junction bases not matched to a gene: 11. The CDR3 extends over 14 amino acids. The germline CDR1 and CDR2 sequences are SQVTM and ANQGSEA. CDR3 in amino acids: CSVEFSRQGSKQYF. CDR3 DNA: TGCAGCGTTGAATTTAGTCGACAGGGGTCCAAGCAGTACTTC.

The chain couples TRBV10-3 to TRBJ2-1, with 13 bases that match TRBD2. This CDR3 has 16 amino acids. Per the germline V gene, CDR1 is ENHRY and CDR2 is SYGVKD. The trim removed 1 base at V and 5 bases at J, leaving 2 bases unmatched. This chain's CDR3 is CAISELLAGGNNEQFF. DNA for the CDR3: TGTGCCATCAGTGAGTTACTAGCGGGAGGGAACAATGAGCAGTTCTTC.

This sequence joins TRBV9 and TRBJ1-2; D is ambiguous. Trimming shortened V by 3 bases and J by 3 bases, and 18 bases separated the two germline ends. The CDR3 is made up of 16 amino acids. Germline CDR1 and CDR2: SGDLS and YYNGEE. The CDR3 reads CASSAWPTTSDYGYTF. The CDR3 coding sequence is TGTGCCAGCAGCGCTTGGCCGACGACATCTGACTATGGCTACACCTTC.

This clone was seen ten or more times. The chain is built from TRBV18 and TRBJ1-2; D unresolved. The V end was cut by 0 bases, the J end by 8 bases, with 7 bases between. The CDR3 consists of 12 residues. CDR1 KGHSH and CDR2 LQKENI come from the germline V gene. The CDR3 DNA follows: TGTGCCAGCTCACCACCGTACGGCGGCTACACCTTC. Translated, it gives CASSPPYGGYTF.

The gene calls are TRBV4-1 and TRBJ2-3; D remains unclear. The CDR3 sequence is 15 residues long. The ends were cut back, 4 bases at V and 5 bases at J, with 16 bases in the middle. Germline values: CDR1 MGHRA, CDR2 YSYEKL. The CDR3: CASSPLTAWGDTQYF. CDR3 nucleotides: TGCGCCAGCAGCCCCCTCACGGCGTGGGGAGATACGCAGTATTTT.

The chain is built from TRBV11-2 and TRBJ2-7, with TRBD2 as a possible D gene (5 bases). CDR1 is SGHAT, CDR2 FQNNGV, per germline. The CDR3 contains 13 residues. Deletions cut 5 bases from V and 7 bases from J, with 15 bases between. The CDR3, as DNA: TGTGCCAGCAGCGCGACGGGGTCTAGTGAGCAGTACTTC. It translates to CASSATGSSEQYF. The complete variable domain, with remaining parts taken from reference TRBV11-2 and TRBJ2-7, reads EAGVAQSPRYKIIEKRQSVAFWCNPISGHATLYWYQQILGQGPKLLIQFQNNGVVDDSQLPKDRFSAERLKGVDSTLKIQPAKLEDSAVYLCASSATGSSEQYFGPGTRLTVT.

The chain is built from TRBV7-2 and TRBJ1-1; D call uncertain. The V and J ends lost 5 bases and 0 bases respectively, with 13 bases between them. The germline CDR1 and CDR2 sequences are SGHTA and FQGNSA. This CDR3 is 15 amino acids long. CDR3 in amino acids: CASSPAPGMNTEAFF. The CDR3 nucleotides are TGTGCCAGCAGCCCTGCTCCCGGGATGAACACTGAAGCTTTCTTT.

This clone was observed a handful of times. This CDR3 is CSVEPSAETQYF. Written as DNA, the CDR3 is TGCAGCGTTGAACCCAGTGCAGAGACCCAGTACTTC. This chain connects TRBV29-1 to TRBJ2-5; no reliable D call. This CDR3 comprises 12 residues. Trimming took 2 bases from V and 4 from J, leaving 8 bases between them. Germline V gene sequence: CDR1 SQVTM, CDR2 ANQGSEA.

At least ten counts were recorded for this clone. The chain is built from TRBV19 and TRBJ1-2, with 9 bases aligning to TRBD1. Germline V gene data show CDR1 as LNHDA and CDR2 as SQIVND (reference sequence). V was pared by 5 bases and J by 4 bases, with 14 bases of the junction left unmatched. This CDR3 is 17 amino acids long. CDR3 sequence reads: CASSLGTGRNLLYGYTF. DNA for the CDR3: TGTGCCAGTAGTCTGGGGACAGGGCGTAATCTCCTCTATGGCTACACCTTC. Using reference TRBV19 and TRBJ1-2 for the parts outside the CDR3, the full variable domain is DGGITQSPKYLFRKEGQNVTLSCEQNLNHDAMYWYRQDPGQGLRLIYYSQIVNDFQKGDIAEGYSVSREKKESFPLTVTSAQKNPTAFYLCASSLGTGRNLLYGYTFGSGTRLTVV.

V gene TRBV5-1 combines with J gene TRBJ1-4; 8 nucleotides match TRBD1. The CDR3 is made up of 17 amino acids. The germline CDR1 and CDR2 sequences are SGHRS and YFSETQ. Trimming took 0 bases from V and 2 from J; bases not matched to a gene: 6. CDR3 nucleotides: TGCGCCAGCAGCTTGGAGCCAGGGGGCGTCACTAATGAAAAACTGTTTTTT. This translates into CASSLEPGGVTNEKLFF. The full variable domain, in which reference TRBV5-1 and TRBJ1-4 provide the parts outside the CDR3, is KAGVTQTPRYLIKTRGQQVTLSCSPISGHRSVSWYQQTPGQGLQFLFEYFSETQRNKGNFPGRFSGRQFSNSRSEMNVSTLELGDSALYLCASSLEPGGVTNEKLFFGSGTQLSVL.

The chain recombines TRBV6-6 with TRBJ2-7; 12 bases align to TRBD2. Germline CDR1 reads MNHNY; CDR2 reads SVGAGI (reference sequence). Trimming took 5 bases from V and 2 from J; bases not matched to a gene: 4. The CDR3 consists of 15 residues. CDR3 region: CASSSLAGGTYEQYF. Written as DNA, the CDR3 is TGTGCCAGCAGTAGTCTAGCGGGAGGGACCTACGAGCAGTACTTC.

This clone was counted a single time. This chain uses TRBV5-6 with TRBJ1-4; possible D gene TRBD1, 5 bases. This CDR3 contains 14 residues. Germline CDR1 reads SGHDT; CDR2 reads YYEEEE. The V and J ends lost 1 base and 8 bases respectively, with 12 bases between them. The CDR3 nucleotides are TGTGCCAGCAGCTTGACGGGAAGGGACGAAAAACTGTTTTTT. Translation gives CASSLTGRDEKLFF.

The chain combines TRBV6-1 with TRBJ2-3, with 10 positions matching TRBD2. J gave up 4 bases and V 4 bases, and 5 bases lay outside the gene matches. Germline V gene lookup returns CDR1 MNHNS and CDR2 SASEGT. There are 15 residues in the CDR3. The CDR3 sequence is CASSVLAGDSDTQYF. The CDR3 DNA sequence: TGTGCCAGCAGTGTCCTAGCGGGAGATTCAGATACGCAGTATTTT.

The genes are TRBV5-4 and TRBJ2-3; 15 bases match TRBD2. Germline trimming cut 4 bases from V and 3 bases from J; bases unmatched to any gene: 3. The CDR3 covers 16 residues. Germline CDR1 SGHNT, CDR2 YYREEE (reference sequence). Written as DNA, the CDR3 is TGTGCCAGCAGCGGACTAGCGGGAGGGGTAACAGATACGCAGTATTTT. Translation: CASSGLAGGVTDTQYF.

This sequence joins TRBV30 and TRBJ1-1; no definite D call. The germline gives CDR1 GTSNPN, CDR2 SVGIG (reference sequence). Trimming stripped 0 bases from V and 1 base from J, with 12 bases between. The length of the CDR3 is 15 residues. CDR3 coding DNA: TGTGCCTGGAGTGTCGCCGCAATACCGAACACTGAAGCTTTCTTT. Translating it yields CAWSVAAIPNTEAFF.

This clone was found a few times. The V and J genes are TRBV11-3 and TRBJ2-1; the match to TRBD2 covers 10 bases. The CDR3 is 15 residues long. V was clipped by 3 bases and J by 7 bases; unmatched bases: 6. The germline V gene encodes CDR1 SGHNT and CDR2 YENEEA. CDR3 amino acids: CASSFGTSVRNEQFF. The DNA of the CDR3 is TGTGCCAGCAGCTTCGGGACTAGCGTAAGGAATGAGCAGTTCTTC.

The rearrangement joins TRBV30 to TRBJ1-6; TRBD1 agrees at 8 bases. Germline CDR1 reads GTSNPN; CDR2 reads SVGIG (reference sequence). Trimming cost V 8 bases and J 5 bases; bases outside gene matches: 2. The CDR3 is made up of 12 amino acids. In DNA form, the CDR3 reads TGTGCCGGGGGACAGGATAATTCACCCCTCCACTTT. It codes for CAGGQDNSPLHF.

The chain is built from TRBV5-1 and TRBJ2-7; 10 bases map to TRBD2. The trim removed 0 bases at V and 7 bases at J, leaving 4 bases unmatched. In germline, CDR1 is SGHRS, CDR2 YFSETQ. CDR3 size: 14 residues. CDR3 DNA sequence: TGCGCCAGCAGCTTGGAGGGACTAGCGCGAGAGCAGTACTTC. As protein: CASSLEGLAREQYF.

This rearrangement joins TRBV7-9 to TRBJ2-7; D tentatively reads TRBD1 or TRBD2 (6 bases each). Trimming took 6 bases from V and 6 from J, leaving 15 bases between them. Germline assignment: CDR1 SEHNR and CDR2 FQNEAQ (reference sequence). The CDR3 runs 13 residues. The CDR3 DNA follows: TGTGCCAGCAGTCAAGATGGGGGGCGCGAGCAGTACTTC. Amino acid sequence: CASSQDGGREQYF.

As to this clone: This sequence may be a read error, since a much larger clone differs from it by one base. This same CDR3 is encoded by further DNA sequences in the sample. The chain carries TRBV11-2 and TRBJ1-1; D uncertain. CDR3 length equals 13 residues. From germline, CDR1 is SGHAT and CDR2 FQNNGV. Trimming stripped 1 base from V and 0 bases from J, with 3 bases between. The CDR3 reads CASSLGLNTEAFF. In nucleotides, the CDR3 is TGTGCCAGCAGCTTAGGGCTGAACACTGAAGCTTTCTTT.

Points on this clone: Different DNA sequences within this sample yield the same CDR3. The chain uses TRBV5-4 and TRBJ2-1, with 11 bases matching TRBD1. The germline V gene has CDR1 SGHNT and CDR2 YYREEE (reference sequence). After removal of 4 bases from V and 2 bases from J, the junction contained 2 bases not matched to a gene. The CDR3 covers 15 residues. The CDR3 sequence is CASSLDRGPYNEQFF. Here the CDR3 DNA reads TGTGCCAGCAGCCTGGACAGGGGGCCCTACAATGAGCAGTTCTTC.

This chain joins TRBV7-3 and TRBJ2-2, with 13 bases that match TRBD2. The length of the CDR3 is 17 residues. Unmatched junction bases numbered 5, after V lost 5 bases and J lost 2 bases. Germline CDR1 is SGHTA and CDR2 is FQGTGA. The CDR3: CASSPRLAGGNTGELFF. The CDR3 region has the DNA TGTGCCAGCAGCCCACGACTAGCGGGGGGAAACACCGGGGAGCTGTTTTTT.

The chain carries TRBV29-1 and TRBJ2-2; D not resolved. V was shortened by 7 bases and J by 0 bases, with 6 bases between the two germline ends. The length of the CDR3 is 12 residues. Looked up from germline, CDR1 is SQVTM and CDR2 is ANQGSEA. The CDR3 here is CSAGANTGELFF. CDR3 DNA: TGCAGCGCTGGGGCGAACACCGGGGAGCTGTTTTTT.

The chain carries TRBV30 and TRBJ2-1; a possible D gene is TRBD2 (5 bases). Germline lookup yields CDR1 GTSNPN and CDR2 SVGIG (reference sequence). The CDR3 is 15 amino acids. Trimming cost V 0 bases and J 4 bases, with 13 bases left between them. The CDR3 coding sequence is TGTGCCTGGAGTGTACAAAGCGGCATTTACAATGAGCAGTTCTTC. It is translated as CAWSVQSGIYNEQFF.

The rearrangement joins TRBV7-9 to TRBJ2-2, with a tentative D call TRBD1 (5 bases). CDR3 length: 15 amino acids. Trimming pared 3 bases from V and 0 bases from J, leaving 8 bases between. CDR1 and CDR2 from the germline V gene are SEHNR and FQNEAQ (reference sequence). The CDR3 reads CASSFLTANTGELFF. The CDR3, as DNA: TGTGCCAGCAGCTTTCTGACAGCGAACACCGGGGAGCTGTTTTTT.

Of note for this clone: Other DNA sequences in this sample translate to the same CDR3. The V gene is TRBV11-2, the J gene TRBJ2-7; D is unclear. The CDR3 totals 10 residues. Trimming removed 3 bases at V and 3 bases at J, with 0 bases between. Germline CDR1 and CDR2: SGHAT and FQNNGV. The CDR3 coding sequence is TGTGCCAGCAGCTTCTACGAGCAGTACTTC. Encoded protein: CASSFYEQYF.